These 28 T cell receptor beta chains were all obtained from the same sample, sequenced in a study of early stage breast cancer tumors. Produced via immunoSEQ multiplex PCR; TCRdb's table is partial and in-frame only. The repertoire consists of about 50,000 clones, with 78% occurring once and the leading ten covering roughly 3%. Sequenced sample: blood. The receptor set was obtained from a person aged 40 to 49 with breast cancer.

This chain uses TRBV27 with TRBJ2-3; the D gene is possibly TRBD1 (6 bases). The CDR3 length is 16 residues. V was shortened by 0 bases and J by 2 bases, with 12 bases between the two germline ends. Germline values: CDR1 MNHEY, CDR2 SMNVEV (reference sequence). CDR3 bases: TGTGCCAGCAGTTTATCGAGGGGGACCATCACAGATACGCAGTATTTT. Protein sequence: CASSLSRGTITDTQYF.

The J gene is TRBJ2-1, the V gene TRBV27; 10 bases map to TRBD2. V trimming: 8 bases; J trimming: 3 bases; junction bases outside the gene matches: 4. Germline V gene lookup returns CDR1 MNHEY and CDR2 SMNVEV (reference sequence). CDR3 length: 14 amino acids. CDR3 protein: CASGPSGSYNEQFF. Here the CDR3 DNA reads TGTGCCAGCGGGCCTAGCGGGAGCTACAATGAGCAGTTCTTC.

This clone has a handful of counts. The rearrangement uses TRBV4-1 and TRBJ1-5, with D possibly TRBD1 on 6 matching bases. V was clipped by 4 bases and J by 7 bases, with 20 bases between them. The germline gives CDR1 MGHRA, CDR2 YSYEKL. The length of the CDR3 is 16 residues. As DNA, the CDR3 is TGCGCCAGCAGCCCCACTCGGGAGGGGGGGAGACAGCCCCAGCATTTT. This encodes CASSPTREGGRQPQHF.

This chain links TRBV29-1 with TRBJ1-1; 10 nucleotides align to TRBD1. V dropped 4 bases and J dropped 4; count of bases not matched to a gene: 0. This CDR3 spans 12 amino acids. Germline V gene sequence: CDR1 SQVTM, CDR2 ANQGSEA. CDR3 coding DNA: TGCAGCGTTGGACAGGGGGCCACTGAAGCTTTCTTT. It is translated as CSVGQGATEAFF.

The table lists this clone with a count of one. The J gene is TRBJ1-4, the V gene TRBV11-2; D not certain. The CDR3 is 14 amino acids. Germline V CDR1 and CDR2: SGHAT, FQNNGV. Deletions cut 0 bases from V and 8 bases from J, with 10 bases between. The CDR3 loop is CASSLDRTPEKLFF. CDR3 in DNA: TGTGCCAGCAGCTTAGATAGGACCCCAGAAAAACTGTTTTTT.

The chain links TRBV6-5 to TRBJ1-3; D call uncertain. The germline CDR1 and CDR2 sequences are MNHEY and SVGAGI. The CDR3 covers 16 residues. Trimming shortened V by 4 bases and J by 0 bases, and 13 bases separated the two germline ends. CDR3 region: CASSSSDWSSGNTIYF. DNA of the CDR3: TGTGCCAGCAGTTCATCGGACTGGAGCTCTGGAAACACCATATATTTT.

This chain uses TRBV6-6 with TRBJ2-2; D ambiguous. The CDR3 covers 15 residues. Germline values: CDR1 MNHNY, CDR2 SVGAGI (reference sequence). The ends were cut back, 5 bases at V and 3 bases at J, with 13 bases in the middle. The DNA for the CDR3 is TGTGCCAGCAGTCCCGGACGCCCGCACACCGGGGAGCTGTTTTTT. Its translation: CASSPGRPHTGELFF.

V is TRBV19 and J is TRBJ2-7; 8 bases match TRBD1. From germline, CDR1 is LNHDA and CDR2 SQIVND (reference sequence). Losses at the gene ends were 5 bases for V and 1 base for J; bases not matched to a gene: 4. The CDR3 consists of 14 residues. CDR3 residues: CASSFTGGSYEQYF. For the CDR3, the DNA is TGTGCCAGTAGTTTCACAGGGGGTTCCTACGAGCAGTACTTC. Full variable domain (outside the CDR3, taken from reference TRBV19 and TRBJ2-7): DGGITQSPKYLFRKEGQNVTLSCEQNLNHDAMYWYRQDPGQGLRLIYYSQIVNDFQKGDIAEGYSVSREKKESFPLTVTSAQKNPTAFYLCASSFTGGSYEQYFGPGTRLTVT.

The V call is TRBV12-5, the J call TRBJ2-7, with 7 nucleotides matching TRBD1. This CDR3 has 15 residues. The germline V gene has CDR1 LGHNT and CDR2 FRNRAP. With V trimmed by 4 bases and J by 0 bases, 6 bases remained unmatched. Written as DNA, the CDR3 is TGTGCTAGTGGTTCCCGGGACAGCAACTCCTACGAGCAGTACTTC. Amino acid sequence: CASGSRDSNSYEQYF.

The chain links TRBV30 to TRBJ1-1; 9 bases are a match to TRBD1. This CDR3 has 11 residues. After removal of 0 bases from V and 11 bases from J, the junction contained 1 base not matched to a gene. CDR1 GTSNPN and CDR2 SVGIG come from the germline V gene (reference sequence). The CDR3 loop is CAWSVGTGAFF. The CDR3 nucleotides read TGTGCCTGGAGTGTAGGGACAGGGGCTTTCTTT.

This chain joins TRBV30 and TRBJ2-4; D remains ambiguous. V lost 0 bases and J 0 bases, leaving 6 bases between the germline ends. CDR3 size: 14 residues. Germline lookup yields CDR1 GTSNPN and CDR2 SVGIG (reference sequence). CDR3 region: CAWSVKLAKNIQYF. The DNA for the CDR3 is TGTGCCTGGAGTGTTAAGTTAGCCAAAAACATTCAGTACTTC.

The chain carries TRBV5-1 and TRBJ2-3; 7 positions agree with TRBD2. This CDR3 is built from 16 residues. V was pared by 0 bases and J by 3 bases, with 7 bases of the junction left unmatched. The germline gives CDR1 SGHRS, CDR2 YFSETQ. CDR3 loop: CASSLGLRETTDTQYF. In DNA, the CDR3 is TGCGCCAGCAGCTTGGGGTTGCGGGAGACGACAGATACGCAGTATTTT.

The V call is TRBV30, the J call TRBJ2-7; 10 nucleotides match TRBD1. CDR1 and CDR2 (germline): GTSNPN, SVGIG (reference sequence). This CDR3 has 15 amino acids. The V gene end was trimmed by 2 bases and the J gene end by 7 bases; junction bases not matched to a gene: 11. The CDR3 DNA is TGTGCCTGGAGTTCTAGCGACAGGGGGCCAGAGGAGCAGTACTTC. Encoded protein: CAWSSSDRGPEEQYF.

The chain carries TRBV6-4 and TRBJ2-2; tentatively, D is TRBD1 (5 bases). The CDR3 length is 14 residues. CDR1 MRHNA and CDR2 SNTAGT come from the germline V gene. V lost 2 bases and J 7 bases, leaving 11 bases between the germline ends. Here the CDR3 DNA reads TGTGCCAGCAGTGACCGAATACAGGTCGGGGAGCTGTTTTTT. This translates into CASSDRIQVGELFF.

The V call is TRBV27, the J call TRBJ2-1, with D possibly being TRBD2 (6 bases). Germline CDR1 MNHEY, CDR2 SMNVEV (reference sequence). Trimming took 2 bases from V and 1 from J, leaving 15 bases between them. The CDR3 is made up of 17 amino acids. The CDR3 region has the DNA TGTGCCAGCAGTTTAAATTTCGGGAGCCTATCCTACAATGAGCAGTTCTTC. Its translation is CASSLNFGSLSYNEQFF.

V gene TRBV19 combines with J gene TRBJ2-7, with 10 bases lining up with TRBD1. Germline CDR1 reads LNHDA; CDR2 reads SQIVND (reference sequence). Trimming cost V 6 bases and J 2 bases; bases outside gene matches: 1. CDR3 length: 13 residues. The CDR3 protein is CASRGTGAYEQYF. The DNA for the CDR3 is TGTGCCAGTAGGGGGACAGGGGCCTACGAGCAGTACTTC.

This chain joins TRBV30 and TRBJ1-5; D unclear. The CDR3 has 13 residues. The V gene lost 3 bases and the J gene lost 11 bases, with 17 bases spanning the gap. Germline V gene lookup returns CDR1 GTSNPN and CDR2 SVGIG (reference sequence). In DNA, the CDR3 is TGTGCCTGGAGCGACCGGCCTGGGGTGGCCCAGCATTTT. Its protein product is CAWSDRPGVAQHF.

The chain is built from TRBV30 and TRBJ2-3, with 13 bases fitting TRBD2. The CDR3 spans 15 residues. V shed 3 bases and J 2 bases; nucleotides not matched to a gene: 2. Germline values: CDR1 GTSNPN, CDR2 SVGIG (reference sequence). The DNA for the CDR3 is TGTGCCTGGAGCGGACTAGCGGGAGTCACAGATACGCAGTATTTT. This encodes CAWSGLAGVTDTQYF.

The chain uses TRBV6-6 and TRBJ2-1; 10 bases line up with TRBD2. This CDR3 region has 14 residues. Per the germline V gene, CDR1 is MNHNY and CDR2 is SVGAGI (reference sequence). V dropped 5 bases and J dropped 5; count of bases not matched to a gene: 3. The CDR3 spells CASSLTSGDNEQFF. In nucleotides, the CDR3 is TGTGCCAGCAGTCTCACTAGCGGGGACAATGAGCAGTTCTTC.

The chain has TRBV5-4 and TRBJ1-2; D unclear. Germline CDR1 reads SGHNT; CDR2 reads YYREEE (reference sequence). The CDR3 loop spans 13 amino acids. The ends were cut back, 4 bases at V and 3 bases at J, with 10 bases in the middle. The CDR3 region is CASSPPGHYGYTF. In DNA, the CDR3 is TGTGCCAGCAGCCCGCCAGGCCACTATGGCTACACCTTC.

The chain carries TRBV6-6 and TRBJ1-1; possibly TRBD1 for D (5 bases). CDR1 and CDR2 from the germline V gene are MNHNY and SVGAGI (reference sequence). The CDR3 runs 16 residues. V lost 4 bases and J lost 3, with 18 bases in between. This chain's CDR3 is CASSFILGGVDTEAFF. CDR3 coding DNA: TGTGCCAGCAGTTTCATCCTGGGGGGTGTGGACACTGAAGCTTTCTTT.

V and J are TRBV7-2 and TRBJ2-7; a possible D gene is TRBD2 (6 bases). The V and J ends lost 1 base and 4 bases respectively, with 14 bases between them. Germline CDR1 reads SGHTA; CDR2 reads FQGNSA. This CDR3 has 15 amino acids. CDR3 loop: CASSLEGRDGYEQYF. The CDR3 nucleotides are TGTGCCAGCAGCTTAGAAGGGCGGGATGGGTACGAGCAGTACTTC.

V usage is TRBV14 and J usage is TRBJ2-5; D uncertain. Germline CDR1 and CDR2: SGHDN and FVKESK. V lost 2 bases and J 3 bases, leaving 10 bases between the germline ends. The length of the CDR3 is 14 residues. The DNA for the CDR3 is TGTGCCAGCAGCCAAACGCCGGCGGAAGAGACCCAGTACTTC. Its protein is CASSQTPAEETQYF.

The V call is TRBV5-6, the J call TRBJ2-1, with TRBD2 matching 12 bases. The V gene's germline CDR1 is SGHDT and CDR2 YYEEEE. The trim removed 0 bases at V and 5 bases at J, leaving 6 bases unmatched. The CDR3 loop spans 17 amino acids. The CDR3 region is CASSLARLAGDHNEQFF. The CDR3 bases are TGTGCCAGCAGCTTGGCCCGACTAGCGGGAGACCACAATGAGCAGTTCTTC.

This clone was observed a handful of times. The gene calls are TRBV30 and TRBJ2-7, with D perhaps TRBD1 (6 bases). V was shortened by 4 bases and J by 2 bases, with 15 bases between the two germline ends. This CDR3 contains 14 residues. Germline-derived CDR1 and CDR2 are GTSNPN and SVGIG (reference sequence). The CDR3 sequence is CAWISGTSTYEQYF. The CDR3 DNA follows: TGTGCCTGGATCTCCGGGACATCGACCTACGAGCAGTACTTC.

This chain links TRBV6-1 with TRBJ1-5; D remains unclear. CDR3 size: 12 residues. Deletions cut 11 bases from V and 4 bases from J, with 12 bases between. Germline CDR1 and CDR2: MNHNS and SASEGT. The CDR3 nucleotides are TGTGCCGCCGGGAGACCGAATCAGCCCCAGCATTTT. It encodes CAAGRPNQPQHF.

The chain has TRBV7-3 and TRBJ2-1; 8 bases align to TRBD2. The germline CDR1 and CDR2 sequences are SGHTA and FQGTGA. This CDR3 comprises 16 residues. The V gene end was trimmed by 5 bases and the J gene end by 8 bases; junction bases not matched to a gene: 14. CDR3 sequence reads: CASSPRGAGGLDEQFF. The CDR3 nucleotides are TGTGCCAGCAGCCCGCGAGGGGCGGGAGGATTAGATGAGCAGTTCTTC.

The chain employs TRBV19 and TRBJ2-6; 7 bases match TRBD1. This CDR3 comprises 15 residues. Germline-derived CDR1 and CDR2 are LNHDA and SQIVND (reference sequence). With V trimmed by 5 bases and J by 2 bases, 3 bases remained unmatched. The CDR3 sequence is CASSYRGPGANVLTF. CDR3 DNA sequence: TGTGCCAGTAGTTACAGGGGACCTGGGGCCAACGTCCTGACTTTC.